Reported below is one T cell receptor beta chain. Its specificity is not known. The source of the sample is a study of cytomegalovirus exposure and HLA in healthy donors. All the people who gave samples were healthy bone marrow donors. Although they were nominally healthy when sampled, donors likely had unrecorded immune exposures. Study-wide results and limits: In a later analysis, TCR beta V- and J-gene trimming showed a link to a missense DCLRE1C variant. TRBV6-2, TRBV6-3 and some other V segments were unresolvable in 87-base-pair reads.

Primers for the PCR totalled 60 Vbeta and 13 Jbeta. TCRdb keeps only in-frame clones here, not all; method: immunoSEQ multiplex PCR. The ten top clones account for about 2.5%, within a sample of fewer than 150,000 clones. J lost 4 bases, V lost 1 base, and 3 bases had no gene match. The CDR3 is 15 residues long. Germline CDR1 and CDR2: SGHTA and FQGTGA. The TCR sequence derives from a man aged 40-49 years in good health and CMV-seronegative. The rearrangement uses TRBV7-3 and TRBJ2-1; 8 nucleotides match TRBD2. Specimen: PBMCs. The CDR3 loop is CASSLMASGYNEQFF. Here the CDR3 DNA reads TGTGCCAGCAGCTTAATGGCTAGCGGGTACAATGAGCAGTTCTTC.